One sample yielded the 22 T cell receptor beta chains listed below, sequenced in a study of CD8+CD57+ T cells in acquired aplastic anemia (dated by TCRdb to 2016 to 2019). TCRdb shows the sequencer as Illumina HiSeq 2000. Genomic DNA was used as template for profiling of TCR beta VDJ combinations and CDR3 sequences. TCRdb reprocessed the public reads (quality trimming at Q25 with fastp, clone calling with MiXCR) and kept in-frame beta chains. One record per CDR3 amino acid sequence lists the most common genes and DNA. The sample contains around 190,000 distinct CDR3 sequences, around half of them found a single time. The ten largest clones take up approximately 16% of the sample. Input material: sorted CD4+, CD8+, or CD8+CD57+ T cells (not recorded which) from PBMCs. These receptors all stem from a human donor in good health, serving as a control.

This clonotype was seen only a few times. The V call is TRBV18, the J call TRBJ2-1; 8 bases align to TRBD2. Per germline, CDR1 KGHSH and CDR2 LQKENI. After removal of 0 bases from V and 3 bases from J, the junction contained 4 bases not matched to a gene. The CDR3 totals 16 residues. CDR3 coding DNA: TGTGCCAGCTCACCACCGAGAGCGGGGGTCTACAATGAGCAGTTCTTC. Protein product: CASSPPRAGVYNEQFF.

This chain uses TRBV19 with TRBJ2-2, with D tentatively TRBD2 (6 bases). Germline assignment: CDR1 LNHDA and CDR2 SQIVND (reference sequence). The CDR3 sequence is 17 residues long. Trimming removed 0 bases at V and 3 bases at J, with 14 bases between. The chain's CDR3 is CASSIDQGLPYTGELFF. CDR3 DNA: TGTGCCAGTAGTATAGATCAGGGACTGCCCTACACCGGGGAGCTGTTTTTT.

The chain has TRBV19 and TRBJ1-6; possibly TRBD1 for D (5 bases). The V gene's germline CDR1 is LNHDA and CDR2 SQIVND (reference sequence). CDR3 length equals 16 residues. V lost 5 bases to trimming and J lost 10 bases, with 21 bases between them. The DNA for the CDR3 is TGTGCCAGTAGTCCCCTACGCAGCAGCTGGGGGTCACCCCTCCACTTT. Protein sequence: CASSPLRSSWGSPLHF. Full variable domain (remainder filled in from reference TRBV19 and TRBJ1-6): DGGITQSPKYLFRKEGQNVTLSCEQNLNHDAMYWYRQDPGQGLRLIYYSQIVNDFQKGDIAEGYSVSREKKESFPLTVTSAQKNPTAFYLCASSPLRSSWGSPLHFGNGTRLTVT.

This clonotype was seen a handful of times. This sequence joins TRBV6-4 and TRBJ2-1; 9 bases match TRBD2. The CDR3 is 17 amino acids. The junction had 15 bases not matched to a gene; V was cut back by 3 bases and J by 9 bases. Germline assignment: CDR1 MRHNA and CDR2 SNTAGT. CDR3 in DNA: TGTGCCAGCAGTGAAAACGGAGGCGGGGGGGCAGTCGGTGAGCAGTTCTTC. Amino acids: CASSENGGGGAVGEQFF.

The J gene is TRBJ1-5, the V gene TRBV24-1, with a weak D call TRBD1 (5 bases). The CDR3 is 16 amino acids. Trimming shortened V by 4 bases and J by 0 bases, and 12 bases separated the two germline ends. From germline, CDR1 is KGHDR and CDR2 SFDVKD. The DNA for the CDR3 is TGTGCCACCAGTGAGACCGGGACGTATAGCAATCAGCCCCAGCATTTT. Translated: CATSETGTYSNQPQHF.

This clonotype was seen at least ten times. V is TRBV4-2 and J is TRBJ2-1, with 10 bases identical to TRBD2. Trimming removed 0 bases from V and 7 bases from J; junction bases left unmatched: 3. The CDR3 covers 15 residues. CDR1 LGHNA and CDR2 YNFKEQ come from the germline V gene. CDR3 loop: CASSQESGGGNEQFF. The CDR3 DNA sequence: TGTGCCAGCAGCCAAGAGAGCGGGGGGGGAAATGAGCAGTTCTTC.

The rearrangement joins TRBV12-3 or TRBV12-4 to TRBJ1-1; D is unresolved. Trimming took off 5 bases at V and 3 bases at J, with 7 bases between the two ends. The CDR3 covers 12 residues. In DNA, the CDR3 is TGTGCCAGCAGTAGGGTCGACACTGAAGCTTTCTTT. It codes for CASSRVDTEAFF.

The chain combines TRBV2 with TRBJ2-7; tentative D call: TRBD2 (6 bases). V was clipped by 7 bases and J by 2 bases, with 15 bases between them. The CDR3 length is 14 residues. Germline V gene lookup returns CDR1 SNHLY and CDR2 FYNNEI. Written as DNA, the CDR3 is TGTGCCAGCAAAGGAGGGACCTACGCCTACGAGCAGTACTTC. It specifies CASKGGTYAYEQYF.

In regard to this clonotype: A read error may account for a junction end that differs from germline. The CDR3 sequence is CASSLDGF. The CDR3 DNA is TGCGCCAGCAGCTTGGATGGGTTT. The V gene is TRBV5-1, the J gene TRBJ2-2; D gene unclear. Per the germline V gene, CDR1 is SGHRS and CDR2 is YFSETQ. This CDR3 is built from 8 residues.

On this clonotype: At one of its ends the junction is not consistent with the germline gene, which may arise from a read error. The rearrangement uses TRBV7-9 and TRBJ2-1; maybe TRBD2 (6 bases). Germline lookup yields CDR1 SEHNR and CDR2 FQNEAQ (reference sequence). The CDR3 consists of 15 residues. The CDR3 here is CASSLVAETYNEQFF. The CDR3 nucleotides are TGCGCCAGCAGCTTGGTAGCGGAGACCTACAATGAGCAGTTCTTC.

The sample holds many counts of this clonotype. J is TRBJ1-6 and V is TRBV15; D gene uncertain. This CDR3 region has 14 residues. Trimming pared 1 base from V and 7 bases from J, leaving 8 bases between. Germline assignment: CDR1 LNHNV and CDR2 YYDKDF (reference sequence). In DNA form, the CDR3 reads TGTGCCACCAGCAGAGCCCTTGGCAATTCACCCCTCCACTTT. Translated: CATSRALGNSPLHF.

As to this clonotype: The junction departs from germline at one end; a sequencing error may be responsible. The chain employs TRBV5-8 and TRBJ1-2; D not resolved. Germline V gene data show CDR1 as SGHTS and CDR2 as YDEGEE. This CDR3 spans 16 amino acids. The DNA of the CDR3 is TGCGCCAGCAGCCAAGAACCGTCCGGGCCGATGACTGGCTACACCTTC. Its protein product is CASSQEPSGPMTGYTF. Full variable domain (remainder filled in from reference TRBV5-8 and TRBJ1-2): EAGVTQSPTHLIKTRGQQATLRCSPISGHTSVYWYQQALGLGLQFLLWYDEGEERNRGNFPPRFSGRQFPNYSSELNVNALELEDSALYLCASSQEPSGPMTGYTFGSGTRLTVV.

This clonotype was recorded many times. The chain employs TRBV2 and TRBJ2-3; 10 nucleotides line up with TRBD2. This CDR3 comprises 15 residues. Germline CDR1 SNHLY, CDR2 FYNNEI. V gave up 6 bases and J gave up 4 bases; unmatched junction bases: 7. CDR3 in DNA: TGTGCCAGCAGATGGTCCGGGACTAGCGCAGATACGCAGTATTTT. It translates to CASRWSGTSADTQYF.

This clonotype was found many times. This sequence joins TRBV7-8 and TRBJ1-1, with D unclear. CDR1 and CDR2 (germline): SGHVS, FQNEAQ. The CDR3 totals 16 residues. Trimming removed 2 bases at V and 1 base at J, with 14 bases between. CDR3 DNA sequence: TGTGCCAGCAGCTTATGGGGAGACGTCGGGAACACTGAAGCTTTCTTT. This sequence encodes CASSLWGDVGNTEAFF.

A note on this clonotype: Compared with germline, one end of the junction differs, possibly owing to a read error. This chain connects TRBV2 to TRBJ1-4; TRBD1 agrees at 9 bases. The CDR3 covers 14 residues. CDR1 is SNHLY, CDR2 FYNNEI, per germline. The CDR3 DNA is TGTGCCAGCAGGGACAGGGGTGGTAATGAAAAACTGTCTTTT. It yields the protein CASRDRGGNEKLSF.

This clonotype was seen many times. The gene calls are TRBV2 and TRBJ1-5; D ambiguous. The CDR3 consists of 16 residues. V was trimmed by 5 bases and J by 0 bases, leaving 14 bases between them. Germline V gene lookup returns CDR1 SNHLY and CDR2 FYNNEI. The CDR3 region is CASSTREVNSNQPQHF. The CDR3 DNA follows: TGTGCCAGCAGTACCCGAGAAGTTAATAGCAATCAGCCCCAGCATTTT.

This clonotype showed up many times. CDR3 residues: CAWDRGNTEAFF. CDR3 coding DNA: TGTGCCTGGGACAGGGGGAACACTGAAGCTTTCTTT. The V gene is TRBV30, the J gene TRBJ1-1; 8 nucleotides line up with TRBD1. The germline V gene encodes CDR1 GTSNPN and CDR2 SVGIG (reference sequence). The CDR3 consists of 12 residues. V gave up 5 bases and J gave up 1 base; unmatched junction bases: 0.

This clonotype has a single count. The chain links TRBV7-9 to TRBJ2-3, with 13 bases fitting TRBD2. The CDR3 has 17 residues. After removal of 1 base from V and 4 bases from J, the junction contained 5 bases not matched to a gene. Per the germline V gene, CDR1 is SEHNR and CDR2 is FQNEAQ (reference sequence). CDR3 sequence (DNA): TGTGCCAGCAGCTTAGTTGGGGGACTAGCGGGGCCAGATACGCAGTATTTT. Amino acid sequence: CASSLVGGLAGPDTQYF.

The V and J genes are TRBV7-3 and TRBJ2-1, with a tentative D call TRBD2 (5 bases). V lost 5 bases to trimming and J lost 6 bases, with 17 bases between them. This CDR3 contains 15 residues. CDR1 is SGHTA and CDR2 is FQGTGA in the germline V gene. CDR3 region: CASSPLYGVGNEQFF. CDR3 nucleotide sequence: TGTGCCAGCAGCCCACTTTACGGGGTTGGCAATGAGCAGTTCTTC.

The chain is built from TRBV2 and TRBJ2-1; no clear D. The CDR3 is made up of 15 amino acids. From germline, CDR1 is SNHLY and CDR2 FYNNEI. With 2 bases removed from V and 0 bases from J, the gap between germline ends came to 8 bases. CDR3 sequence reads: CASSESLVSYNEQFF. The CDR3 bases are TGTGCCAGCAGTGAAAGTCTAGTCTCCTACAATGAGCAGTTCTTC.

V and J are TRBV2 and TRBJ1-1; D perhaps matches TRBD1 (5 bases). Germline V gives CDR1 SNHLY, CDR2 FYNNEI. V lost 4 bases and J lost 4, with 10 bases in between. The CDR3 is 13 amino acids. In DNA form, the CDR3 reads TGTGCCAGCAGTGCCAGGAGGGGCACTGAAGCTTTCTTT. This translates into CASSARRGTEAFF.

The gene calls are TRBV2 and TRBJ2-7; the match to TRBD2 covers 13 bases. Germline CDR1 SNHLY, CDR2 FYNNEI. J lost 0 bases, V lost 6 bases, and 5 bases had no gene match. CDR3 length equals 16 residues. The CDR3 nucleotides read TGTGCCAGCAGCGGACTAGCGGGGGCCTACTCCTACGAGCAGTACTTC. Protein product: CASSGLAGAYSYEQYF.